This T cell receptor (beta chain) was obtained from a study of cytomegalovirus exposure and HLA in healthy donors. Study findings and constraints: Later work found that TCR association rates differed between HLA loci; DRB1 had the most and HLA-C the fewest. A later analysis by the authors found several of the most significant clusters apparently linked to common viral pathogens. CMV serostatus was the only recorded immune exposure for donors.

Germline V lookup: CDR1 SGHVS, CDR2 FQNEAQ. The CDR3 has 14 amino acids. Trimming pared 5 bases from V and 4 bases from J, leaving 14 bases between. Comment on this clone: Its antigen is not known.

Vbeta (60) and Jbeta (13) primers were used in the PCR. TCRdb's table, derived via immunoSEQ multiplex PCR, lists solely in-frame clones and lacks some. Of fewer than 250,000 clones in the sample, 83% are singletons; the top ten hold 1.3% to 1.5%. The chain is built from TRBV7-8 and TRBJ1-2; a weak D match, TRBD1 (5 bases). The sequencing sample was made of PBMCs. The TCR sequence derives from a girl aged 10 to 17 in good health and CMV-seronegative. The CDR3 nucleotides are TGTGCCAGCAGCATTAGGAGGGGAGGCTATGGCTACACCTTC. Residues: CASSIRRGGYGYTF. Filled out from reference TRBV7-8 and TRBJ1-2, the complete variable domain reads GAGVSQSPRYKVAKRGQDVALRCDPISGHVSLFWYQQALGQGPEFLTYFQNEAQLDKSGLPSDRFFAERPEGSVSTLKIQRTQQEDSAVYLCASSIRRGGYGYTFGSGTRLTVV.